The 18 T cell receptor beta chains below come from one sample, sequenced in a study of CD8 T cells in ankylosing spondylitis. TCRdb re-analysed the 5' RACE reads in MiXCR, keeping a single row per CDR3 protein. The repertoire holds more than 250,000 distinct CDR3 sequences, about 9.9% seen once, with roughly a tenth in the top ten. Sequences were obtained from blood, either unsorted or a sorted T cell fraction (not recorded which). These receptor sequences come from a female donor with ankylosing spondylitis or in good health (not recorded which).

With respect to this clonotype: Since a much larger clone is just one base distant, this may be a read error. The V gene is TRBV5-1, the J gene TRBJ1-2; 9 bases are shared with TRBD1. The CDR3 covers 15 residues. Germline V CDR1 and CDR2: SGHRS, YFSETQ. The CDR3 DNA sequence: TGCGCCAGCAGCCTCCCAGGACAGGGGAACTATGGCGACACCTTC. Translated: CASSLPGQGNYGDTF.

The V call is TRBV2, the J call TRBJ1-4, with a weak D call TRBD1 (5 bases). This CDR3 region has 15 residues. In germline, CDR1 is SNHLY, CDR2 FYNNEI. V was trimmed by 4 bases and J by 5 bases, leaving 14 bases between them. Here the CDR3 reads CASSAGTYSNEKLFF. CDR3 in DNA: TGTGCCAGCAGTGCCGGGACTTATTCGAATGAAAAACTGTTTTTT.

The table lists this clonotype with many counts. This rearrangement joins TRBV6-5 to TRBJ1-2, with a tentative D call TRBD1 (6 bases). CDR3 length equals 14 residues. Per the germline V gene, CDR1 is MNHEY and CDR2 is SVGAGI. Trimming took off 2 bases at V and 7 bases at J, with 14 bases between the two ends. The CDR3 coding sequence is TGTGCCAGCAGTTACACCCCGGGGGGCCTTGGCTACACCTTC. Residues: CASSYTPGGLGYTF.

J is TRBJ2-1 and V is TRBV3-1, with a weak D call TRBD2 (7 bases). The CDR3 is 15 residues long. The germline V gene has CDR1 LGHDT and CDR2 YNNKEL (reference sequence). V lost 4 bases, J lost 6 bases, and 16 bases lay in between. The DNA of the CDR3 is TGTGCCAGCAGCCCCGGGGGCGGGAGTGTCAATGAGCAGTTCTTC. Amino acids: CASSPGGGSVNEQFF.

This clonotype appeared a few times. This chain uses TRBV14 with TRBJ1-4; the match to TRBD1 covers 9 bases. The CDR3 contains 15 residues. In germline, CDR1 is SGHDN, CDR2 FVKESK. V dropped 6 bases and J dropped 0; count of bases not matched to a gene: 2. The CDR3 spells CASRTGGSTNEKLFF. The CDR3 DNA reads TGTGCCAGCAGGACAGGGGGTTCAACTAATGAAAAACTGTTTTTT.

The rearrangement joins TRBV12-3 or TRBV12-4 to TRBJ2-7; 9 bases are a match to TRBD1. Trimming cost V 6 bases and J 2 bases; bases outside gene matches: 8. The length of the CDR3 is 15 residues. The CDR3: CASSLGQGTTYEQYF. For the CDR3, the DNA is TGTGCCAGCAGCCTGGGACAGGGAACTACCTACGAGCAGTACTTC.

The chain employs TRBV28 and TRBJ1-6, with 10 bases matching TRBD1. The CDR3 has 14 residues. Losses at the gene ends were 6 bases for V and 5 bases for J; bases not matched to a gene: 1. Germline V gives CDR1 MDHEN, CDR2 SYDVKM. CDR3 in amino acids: CASRTGGDNSPLHF. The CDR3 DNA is TGTGCCAGCAGGACAGGGGGCGATAATTCACCCCTCCACTTT.

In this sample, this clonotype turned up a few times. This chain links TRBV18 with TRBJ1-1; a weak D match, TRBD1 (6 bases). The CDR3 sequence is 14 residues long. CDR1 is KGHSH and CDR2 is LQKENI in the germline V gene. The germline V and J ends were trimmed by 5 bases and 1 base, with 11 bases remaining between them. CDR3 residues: CASSVTTGNTEAFF. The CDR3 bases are TGTGCCAGCTCAGTGACGACAGGGAACACTGAAGCTTTCTTT.

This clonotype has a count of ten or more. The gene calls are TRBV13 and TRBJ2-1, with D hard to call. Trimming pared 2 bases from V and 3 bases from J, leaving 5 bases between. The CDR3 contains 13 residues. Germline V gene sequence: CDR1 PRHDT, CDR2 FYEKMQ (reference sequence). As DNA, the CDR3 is TGTGCCAGCAGCTTATTCAGCTACAATGAGCAGTTCTTC. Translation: CASSLFSYNEQFF.

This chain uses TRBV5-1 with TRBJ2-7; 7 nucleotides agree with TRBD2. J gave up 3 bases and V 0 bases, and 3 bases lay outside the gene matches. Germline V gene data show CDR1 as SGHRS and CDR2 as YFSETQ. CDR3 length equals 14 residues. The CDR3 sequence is CASSLAASGYEQYF. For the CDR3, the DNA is TGCGCCAGCAGCTTGGCGGCTAGCGGCTACGAGCAGTACTTC.

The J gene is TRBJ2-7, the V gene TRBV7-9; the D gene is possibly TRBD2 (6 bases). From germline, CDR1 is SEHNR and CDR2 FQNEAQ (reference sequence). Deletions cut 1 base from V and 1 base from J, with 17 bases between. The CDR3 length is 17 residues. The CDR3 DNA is TGTGCCAGCAGCTTAGGCGACTCGTGGCGGGGATCCTACGAGCAGTACTTC. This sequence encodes CASSLGDSWRGSYEQYF.

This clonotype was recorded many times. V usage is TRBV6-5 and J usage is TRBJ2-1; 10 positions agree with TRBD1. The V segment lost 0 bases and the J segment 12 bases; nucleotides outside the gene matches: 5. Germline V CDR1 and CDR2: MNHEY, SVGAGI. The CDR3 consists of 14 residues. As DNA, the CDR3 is TGTGCCAGCAGTTACTCTGACAGGGGGCGAGGGCAGTTCTTC. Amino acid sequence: CASSYSDRGRGQFF.

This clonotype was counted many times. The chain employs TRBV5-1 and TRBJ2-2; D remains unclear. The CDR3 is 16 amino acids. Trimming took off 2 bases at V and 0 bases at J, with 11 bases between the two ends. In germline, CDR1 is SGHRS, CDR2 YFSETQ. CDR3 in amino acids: CASSFHLTANTGELFF. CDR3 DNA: TGCGCCAGCAGCTTCCACCTGACTGCGAACACCGGGGAGCTGTTTTTT.

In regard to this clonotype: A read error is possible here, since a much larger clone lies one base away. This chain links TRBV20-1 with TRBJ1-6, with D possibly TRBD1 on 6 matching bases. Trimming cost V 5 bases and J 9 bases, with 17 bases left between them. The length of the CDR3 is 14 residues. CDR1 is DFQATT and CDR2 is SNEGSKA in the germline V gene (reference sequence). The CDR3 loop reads CSAPRGAKGSPLHF. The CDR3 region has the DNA TGCAGTGCTCCCAGGGGCGCTAAGGGTTCACCCCTCCACTTT.

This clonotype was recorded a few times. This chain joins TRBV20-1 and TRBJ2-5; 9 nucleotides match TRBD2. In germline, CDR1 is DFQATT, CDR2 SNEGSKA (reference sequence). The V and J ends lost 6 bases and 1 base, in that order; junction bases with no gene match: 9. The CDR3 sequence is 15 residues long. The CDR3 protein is CSAPRSGGSQETQYF. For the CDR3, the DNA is TGCAGTGCCCCGCGAAGCGGGGGGTCCCAAGAGACCCAGTACTTC.

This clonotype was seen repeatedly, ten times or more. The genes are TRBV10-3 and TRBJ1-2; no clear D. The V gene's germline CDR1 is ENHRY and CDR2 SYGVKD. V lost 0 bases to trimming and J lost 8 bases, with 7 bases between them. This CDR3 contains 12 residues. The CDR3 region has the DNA TGTGCCATCAGTGAGTCCGACGGGGGCTACACCTTC. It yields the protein CAISESDGGYTF.

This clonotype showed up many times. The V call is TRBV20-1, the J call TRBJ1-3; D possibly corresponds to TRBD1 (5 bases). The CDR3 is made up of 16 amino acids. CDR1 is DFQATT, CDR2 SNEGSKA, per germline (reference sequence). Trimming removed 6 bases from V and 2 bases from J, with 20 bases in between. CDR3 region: CSAPGWGEGTGNTIYF. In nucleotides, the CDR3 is TGCAGTGCCCCAGGGTGGGGAGAGGGAACTGGAAACACCATATATTTT.

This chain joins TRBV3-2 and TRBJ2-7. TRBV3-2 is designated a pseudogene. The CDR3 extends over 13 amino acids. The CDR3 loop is CASSSTLSYEQYF. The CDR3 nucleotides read TGTGCCAGCAGCTCCACCCTCTCCTACGAGCAGTACTTC.